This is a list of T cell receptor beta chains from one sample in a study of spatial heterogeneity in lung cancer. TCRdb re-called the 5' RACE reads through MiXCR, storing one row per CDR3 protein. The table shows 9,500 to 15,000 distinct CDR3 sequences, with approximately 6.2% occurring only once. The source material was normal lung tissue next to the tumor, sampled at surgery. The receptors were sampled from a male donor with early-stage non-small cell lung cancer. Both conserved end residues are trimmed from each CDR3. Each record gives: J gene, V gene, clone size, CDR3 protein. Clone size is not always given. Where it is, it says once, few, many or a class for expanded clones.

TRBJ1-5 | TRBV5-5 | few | ASSLRADNQPQH
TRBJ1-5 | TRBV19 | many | ASSLQQEPQPQH
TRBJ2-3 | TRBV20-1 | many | SATGTGLSDTQY
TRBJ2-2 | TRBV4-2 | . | ASSLGLNTGELF
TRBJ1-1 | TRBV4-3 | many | ASSQRLGPTEAF
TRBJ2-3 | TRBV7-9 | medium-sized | ASSRIIAVRPDTQY
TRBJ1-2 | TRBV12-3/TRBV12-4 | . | ASRSQQGVHGYT
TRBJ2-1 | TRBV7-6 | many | ASSSLRGGRGNEQF
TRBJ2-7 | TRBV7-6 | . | ASSLEGQPSYEQY
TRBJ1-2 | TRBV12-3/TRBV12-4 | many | ASSLGGSTMRYT
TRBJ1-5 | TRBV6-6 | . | ASSYSVRRSNQPQH
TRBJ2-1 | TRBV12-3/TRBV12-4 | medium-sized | ASSFVRLNSYNEQF
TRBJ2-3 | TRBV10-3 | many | AIRSGTYGTDTQY
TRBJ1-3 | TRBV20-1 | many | SARTGSGNTIY
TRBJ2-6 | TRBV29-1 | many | SVGESANVLT
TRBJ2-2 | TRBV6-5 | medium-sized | ASRRTSGGELF
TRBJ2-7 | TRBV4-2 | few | ASSQPAEGKHEQY
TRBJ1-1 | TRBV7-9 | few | ASSLDIPNTEAF
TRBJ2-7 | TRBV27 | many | ASSLEGREQY
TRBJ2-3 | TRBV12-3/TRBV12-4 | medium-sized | ASSFVQFSTDTQY
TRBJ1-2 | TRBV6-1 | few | ASSDGGQSYGYT
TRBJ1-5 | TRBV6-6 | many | ASGHSNQPQH
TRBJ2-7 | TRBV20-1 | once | SANRDSGSYEQY
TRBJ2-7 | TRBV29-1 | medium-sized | SVLSREQPSYEQY
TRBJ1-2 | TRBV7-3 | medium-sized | ASSLGRNYGYT
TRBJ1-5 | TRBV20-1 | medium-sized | SARQGARDSPQH